Following are 11 T cell receptor beta chains from one sample sequenced in a study of cytomegalovirus exposure and HLA in healthy donors. The PCR used 60 Vbeta and 13 Jbeta primers. The repertoire was sequenced with immunoSEQ multiplex PCR; TCRdb's copy has only in-frame clones and lacks some. Among roughly 61,000 clones listed, roughly 90% were seen once. The sequenced sample was PBMCs. These TCRs come from a man aged 25 to 40 in good health and CMV-seropositive.

The rearrangement links TRBV18 to TRBJ1-2; the match to TRBD1 covers 7 bases. Germline V gene sequence: CDR1 KGHSH, CDR2 LQKENI. The CDR3 totals 11 residues. Trimming took 5 bases from V and 7 from J; bases not matched to a gene: 1. CDR3 loop: CASSDRVGYTF. The CDR3, as DNA: TGTGCCAGCTCAGACAGGGTTGGCTACACCTTC.

The V gene is TRBV6-4, the J gene TRBJ2-2; TRBD2 might be the D (6 bases). This CDR3 contains 14 residues. V lost 3 bases and J 4 bases, leaving 9 bases between the germline ends. CDR1 and CDR2 from the germline V gene are MRHNA and SNTAGT. This CDR3 reads CASSEEGPTGELFF. The DNA for the CDR3 is TGTGCCAGCAGTGAGGAGGGACCCACCGGGGAGCTGTTTTTT.

This chain links TRBV5-1 with TRBJ1-1, with TRBD1 matching 8 bases. Looked up from germline, CDR1 is SGHRS and CDR2 is YFSETQ. The CDR3 has 16 residues. V lost 0 bases, J lost 1 base, and 5 bases stayed unmatched. Written as DNA, the CDR3 is TGCGCCAGCAGCTTGGTCCGACAGGGGACGAACACTGAAGCTTTCTTT. Translating it yields CASSLVRQGTNTEAFF.

The chain couples TRBV4-2 to TRBJ2-5, with D possibly being TRBD1 (6 bases). Germline CDR1 is LGHNA and CDR2 is YNFKEQ. Trimming removed 0 bases at V and 1 base at J, with 15 bases between. This CDR3 spans 17 amino acids. CDR3 DNA: TGTGCCAGCAGCCAAGAGTGGAGGCAGGGGCTCCAAGAGACCCAGTACTTC. Translated, it gives CASSQEWRQGLQETQYF.

The chain is built from TRBV4-1 and TRBJ2-1; perhaps TRBD2 as D (6 bases). V lost 2 bases and J lost 0, with 8 bases in between. The CDR3 length is 15 residues. CDR1 is MGHRA and CDR2 is YSYEKL in the germline V gene. The CDR3 loop reads CASSQLGSSYNEQFF. The CDR3 nucleotides read TGCGCCAGCAGCCAACTCGGGAGCTCCTACAATGAGCAGTTCTTC.

The table lists this clone with a few counts. V usage is TRBV2 and J usage is TRBJ2-7; 11 bases map to TRBD1. The CDR3 runs 14 residues. Germline lookup yields CDR1 SNHLY and CDR2 FYNNEI. Trimming at V came to 5 bases and at J to 6 bases, leaving 6 bases not matched to a gene. The CDR3 here is CASSSGQGDCEQYF. The CDR3 bases are TGTGCCAGCAGTTCGGGACAGGGGGATTGCGAGCAGTACTTC.

V gene TRBV4-1 combines with J gene TRBJ2-7; 12 nucleotides match TRBD2. Trimming took 0 bases from V and 3 from J; bases not matched to a gene: 6. CDR1 and CDR2 from the germline V gene are MGHRA and YSYEKL. The CDR3 runs 17 residues. CDR3 loop: CASSQDQTSGRSYEQYF. The CDR3 nucleotides are TGCGCCAGCAGCCAAGATCAGACTAGCGGGAGAAGCTACGAGCAGTACTTC.

This chain links TRBV27 with TRBJ2-5; 9 nucleotides agree with TRBD2. This CDR3 region has 15 residues. Germline V lookup: CDR1 MNHEY, CDR2 SMNVEV (reference sequence). V shed 4 bases, J shed 5 bases, and the junction held 8 bases outside the gene matches. CDR3 nucleotide sequence: TGTGCCAGCAGTTCCCCTGCGGGAGGGCAGGAGACCCAGTACTTC. Its protein is CASSSPAGGQETQYF.

This clone was seen a single time. The chain recombines TRBV2 with TRBJ2-7; no firm D call. Germline assignment: CDR1 SNHLY and CDR2 FYNNEI. The CDR3 sequence is 11 residues long. The V end was cut by 5 bases, the J end by 4 bases, with 6 bases between. The CDR3 DNA reads TGTGCCAGCAGTCACAGATACGAGCAGTACTTC. Protein sequence: CASSHRYEQYF.

V is TRBV11-2 and J is TRBJ1-2, with TRBD1 as a possible D gene (6 bases). The ends were cut back, 5 bases at V and 2 bases at J, with 15 bases in the middle. In germline, CDR1 is SGHAT, CDR2 FQNNGV. The CDR3 is 15 amino acids. This CDR3 is CASSEDSLGNYGYTF. The DNA of the CDR3 is TGTGCCAGCAGCGAGGACAGTCTCGGGAACTATGGCTACACCTTC.

The chain links TRBV27 to TRBJ2-3; D may be TRBD1 (6 bases). The CDR3 consists of 17 residues. Germline lookup yields CDR1 MNHEY and CDR2 SMNVEV (reference sequence). Trimming stripped 3 bases from V and 0 bases from J, with 16 bases between. The CDR3 region is CASSLRSQGPSTDTQYF. The CDR3 DNA reads as TGTGCCAGCAGTTTGCGGTCACAGGGCCCTAGCACAGATACGCAGTATTTT.